This TCR beta chain derives from a study of blood T cells in healthy people across ages. Study-wide results and caveats: Significant beta diversity loss was already apparent by age approximately 40, declining roughly linearly.

A sample-barcoded 5' primer and a J-beta primer mix were used in a second PCR of roughly 6 to 11 cycles. Each cDNA molecule carried a tag from a template-switch adaptor that contained 12 random nucleotides. TCRdb reprocessed the 5' RACE reads with MiXCR, giving one entry per CDR3 protein. The sample comprises 580,000 or so distinct CDR3 sequences, 45% to 55% of which are singletons, and around 23% rests with the top ten. This CDR3 is built from 14 residues. The J segment lost 6 bases and the V segment lost 2 bases, leaving 5 bases of the junction unmatched. The V gene's germline CDR1 is SGHTA and CDR2 FQGTGA. To note about this clonotype: Its target is unknown.

J is TRBJ1-2 and V is TRBV7-3; 8 bases line up with TRBD1. Material for sequencing was blood. The TCR comes from an elderly man in good health. The CDR3: CASSLPGTGHGYTF. For the CDR3, the DNA is TGTGCCAGCAGCTTACCTGGGACAGGACATGGCTACACCTTC.